These 8 T cell receptor beta chains were sequenced from one sample in a study of relationships among human T cell subsets. The Th1 cells were the flow-through after CD25, CD56 and CD294 bead selections. Semiquantitative ARM-PCR amplified T cell receptor alpha and beta CDR3 regions from mRNA. ARM-PCR used tagged nested gene-specific primers, then communal superprimers for exponential amplification. TCRdb passed the multiplex PCR reads through MiXCR, listing each CDR3 protein once. The sample lists 10,000 to 15,000 distinct CDR3 sequences, approximately 67% occurring once. The sample was CD4+ Th1 cells sorted from blood. These receptors were collected from a man in his forties in good health.

The rearrangement uses TRBV5-1 and TRBJ2-2; 9 bases are shared with TRBD2. V trimming: 4 bases; J trimming: 4 bases; junction bases outside the gene matches: 8. The CDR3 is 16 amino acids. The germline CDR1 and CDR2 sequences are SGHRS and YFSETQ. The CDR3 sequence: CASSPGSSGSTGELFF. CDR3 nucleotide sequence: TGCGCCAGCAGCCCCGGGAGTAGCGGGAGCACCGGGGAGCTGTTTTTT.

The gene calls are TRBV20-1 and TRBJ2-1; 9 bases line up with TRBD2. The CDR3 is 13 residues long. Germline CDR1 is DFQATT and CDR2 is SNEGSKA (reference sequence). The CDR3 sequence is CSRRGSGSDEQFF. CDR3 coding DNA: TGCAGCCGTCGGGGTAGCGGGAGTGATGAGCAGTTCTTC.

This clonotype came up a few times. The J gene is TRBJ1-2, the V gene TRBV11-1; TRBD1 is a possible D gene (5 bases). CDR3 length equals 15 residues. CDR1 and CDR2 (germline): SGHAT, FQDESV (reference sequence). Deletions cut 0 bases from V and 0 bases from J, with 8 bases between. CDR3 in DNA: TGTGCCAGCAGCTTAGCGGCGGGACCTAACTATGGCTACACCTTC. The encoded protein is CASSLAAGPNYGYTF.

The chain recombines TRBV7-8 with TRBJ1-4, with D hard to call. The tail of the sequence fits TRBJ1-6 better, so the J call may be wrong. Per germline, CDR1 SGHVS and CDR2 FQNEAQ. The CDR3 is 15 amino acids. As DNA, the CDR3 is TGTGCCAGCAGCTTAGTTAGGGAAGGCAATTCACCCCTCCACTTT. Translated: CASSLVREGNSPLHF.

This clonotype came up once. The V call is TRBV25-1, the J call TRBJ2-7; a weak D match, TRBD2 (7 bases). The CDR3 is 15 amino acids. CDR1 is MGHDK and CDR2 is SYGVNS in the germline V gene. Trimming took off 5 bases at V and 4 bases at J, with 18 bases between the two ends. As DNA, the CDR3 is TGTGCCAGCAGTCCCCCGGGGAGGGGGGGATACGAGCAGTACTTC. This sequence encodes CASSPPGRGGYEQYF.

The chain uses TRBV11-2 and TRBJ2-1; D is perhaps TRBD1 or TRBD2 (5 bases each). The germline V gene encodes CDR1 SGHAT and CDR2 FQNNGV. This CDR3 is 15 amino acids long. V dropped 3 bases and J dropped 8 bases, with 17 bases sitting between them. CDR3 region: CASSFRREPRDEQFF. The CDR3 DNA sequence: TGTGCCAGCAGCTTTCGAAGGGAGCCCAGGGATGAGCAGTTCTTC.

This clonotype was counted a single time. An end of the junction differs from the germline gene, which may be a read error. The chain recombines TRBV5-4 with TRBJ2-7; tentative D call: TRBD1 (6 bases). The CDR3 is 17 amino acids. Germline lookup yields CDR1 SGHNT and CDR2 YYREEE (reference sequence). DNA for the CDR3: TGCGCCAGCAGCTTGGCGTTTACCGGGACATCGAGGAGGGAGCAGTACTTC. Encoded protein: CASSLAFTGTSRREQYF.

J is TRBJ2-7 and V is TRBV6-4; 7 bases align to TRBD1. The CDR3 is 16 amino acids. The trim removed 4 bases at V and 3 bases at J, leaving 12 bases unmatched. Germline V gene lookup returns CDR1 MRHNA and CDR2 SNTAGT. CDR3 residues: CASSGPLDRRVYEQYF. DNA for the CDR3: TGTGCCAGCAGTGGTCCTTTGGACAGGCGTGTCTACGAGCAGTACTTC.